This TCR beta chain emerged from a study of T cell responses to AZD1222 COVID-19 vaccine. On the study more broadly: Second doses at about 4 or about 12 weeks were pooled.

Produced via immunoSEQ multiplex PCR; TCRdb's table is partial and in-frame only. Among tens of thousands of clones listed, 82% were seen once. General observations from the study: The donor cohort was predominantly white British with a female majority, and clonal diversity may have been underestimated. Among AZD1222 vaccinees, only six were seropositive at baseline. Unmutated variant regions are reportedly the target of nearly half of TCRs that are spike-specific.

The CDR3 length is 12 residues. The V end lost 1 base, the J end lost 3 bases, and 3 bases lay between the germline ends. CDR1 is MNHNS and CDR2 is SASEGT in the germline V gene. In the case of this clone: What it binds is not known.

The TCR was taken from an adult in good health. The material was peripheral blood, obtained on day 0 of AZD1222 vaccination. J is TRBJ1-1 and V is TRBV6-1, with D unresolved. In DNA form, the CDR3 reads TGTGCCAGCAGTGAAGGATACACTGAAGCTTTCTTT. It translates to CASSEGYTEAFF.